The present T cell receptor (beta chain) was sequenced within a study of cytomegalovirus exposure and HLA in healthy donors. The V gene end was trimmed by 3 bases and the J gene end by 5 bases; junction bases not matched to a gene: 12. CDR1 is MGHRA and CDR2 is YSYEKL in the germline V gene. The CDR3 sequence is 16 residues long. Only a few counts were recorded for this clone. The PCR ran on 60 Vbeta and 13 Jbeta primers. The data were produced by immunoSEQ multiplex PCR, yet TCRdb's version contains in-frame clones alone and is incomplete. The sample includes roughly 110,000 clones, roughly four fifths of them seen just once.

This TCR was sampled from a man between 50 and 59 years old in good health and CMV-seronegative. Sequenced sample: PBMCs. The J gene is TRBJ2-5, the V gene TRBV4-1, with 7 bases matching TRBD1. CDR3 nucleotide sequence: TGCGCCAGCAGCCAGTATTTGCTAGCCAGGGGGGAGACCCAGTACTTC. Translated: CASSQYLLARGETQYF.